This is a list of T cell receptor beta chains from one sample in a study of chemoradiotherapy in HPV16-positive cancers. Method: immunoSEQ multiplex PCR; TCRdb's copy keeps in-frame clones and lacks some. The profile shows some 15,000 clones, 89% of them singletons. The source material was blood, sampled from a patient who underwent chemoradiotherapy. The receptors stem from a human donor with HPV-associated anogenital cancer. CDR3s include the opening cysteine and the closing phenylalanine or tryptophan. D genes are given only for firm matches. Not every row has a clone size; where given, it reads once, few, many or a size class.

v_gene,d_gene,abundance,j_gene,CDR3nt,CDR3aa
TRBV27,.,.,TRBJ1-1,TGTGCCAGCAGCCCTAGGCGGATGAACACTGAAGCTTTCTTT,CASSPRRMNTEAFF
TRBV6-4,.,few,TRBJ1-2,TGTGCCAGCAGTGAAACCGGGGGCTATGGCTACACCTTC,CASSETGGYGYTF
TRBV6-5,TRBD2,.,TRBJ2-6,TGTGCCAGCAGTTATACCGGGGGGTCTGGGGCCAACGTCCTGACTTTC,CASSYTGGSGANVLTF
TRBV11-2,.,once,TRBJ1-1,TGTGCCAGCAGCTTCTCACCACAGAGGAACACTGAAGCTTTCTTT,CASSFSPQRNTEAFF
TRBV6-5,.,.,TRBJ2-4,TGTGCCAGCAGTTACTCGATTACGGGGCGGAACATTCAGTACTTC,CASSYSITGRNIQYF
TRBV6-1,.,.,TRBJ2-1,TGTGCCAGCGACCCCTACAATGAGCAGTTCTTC,CASDPYNEQFF
TRBV4-3,.,.,TRBJ2-3,TGCGCCAGCAGCCAAGGTGGGCAAGATACGCAGTATTTT,CASSQGGQDTQYF
TRBV7-9,.,.,TRBJ2-7,TGTGCCAGCAGCGGCACGGAAGAAATTTACGAGCAGTACTTC,CASSGTEEIYEQYF
TRBV6-6,.,.,TRBJ2-7,TGTGCCAGCAGCTCGACAGGAACCTACGAGCAGTACTTC,CASSSTGTYEQYF
TRBV7-8,.,.,TRBJ2-2,TGTGCCAGCAGCCCCGGGGTGAACACCGGGGAGCTGTTTTTT,CASSPGVNTGELFF
TRBV5-1,TRBD1,.,TRBJ2-1,TGCGCCAGCAGCTTTGGACAGGGTATGGATGAGCAGTTCTTC,CASSFGQGMDEQFF
TRBV28,TRBD1,.,TRBJ2-7,TGTGCCAGCAGGACCGGGACAGGGGAATCCTACGAGCAGTACTTC,CASRTGTGESYEQYF
TRBV7-2,TRBD1,.,TRBJ2-6,TGTGCCAGCGGTGCGGACAGGGGGTCCAACGTCCTGACTTTC,CASGADRGSNVLTF
TRBV28,TRBD1,.,TRBJ2-3,TGTGCCAGCAAACAGGGGACGAGCACAGATACGCAGTATTTT,CASKQGTSTDTQYF
TRBV4-3,.,once,TRBJ1-4,TGCGCCAGCAGCCAAGCTGCAACTAATGAAAAACTGTTTTTT,CASSQAATNEKLFF